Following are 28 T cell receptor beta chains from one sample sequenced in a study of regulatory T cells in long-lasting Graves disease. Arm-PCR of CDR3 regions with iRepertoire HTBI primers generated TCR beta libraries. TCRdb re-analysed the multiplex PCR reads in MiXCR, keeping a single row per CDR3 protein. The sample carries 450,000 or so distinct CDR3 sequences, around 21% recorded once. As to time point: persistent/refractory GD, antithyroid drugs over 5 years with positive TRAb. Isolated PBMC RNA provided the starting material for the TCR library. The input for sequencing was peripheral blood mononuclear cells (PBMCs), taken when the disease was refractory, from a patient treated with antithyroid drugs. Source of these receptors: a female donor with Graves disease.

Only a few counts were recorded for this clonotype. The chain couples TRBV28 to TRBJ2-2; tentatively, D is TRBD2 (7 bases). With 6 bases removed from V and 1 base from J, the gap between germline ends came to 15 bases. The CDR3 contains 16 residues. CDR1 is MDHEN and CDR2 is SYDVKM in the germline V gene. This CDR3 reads CASSRWGGRNTGELFF. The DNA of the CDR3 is TGTGCCAGCAGCCGTTGGGGGGGGCGGAACACCGGGGAGCTGTTTTTT.

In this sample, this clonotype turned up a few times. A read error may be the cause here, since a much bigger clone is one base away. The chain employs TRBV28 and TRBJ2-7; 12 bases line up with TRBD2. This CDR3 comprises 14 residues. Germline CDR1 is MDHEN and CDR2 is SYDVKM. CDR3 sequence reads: CASRSSGRAYERYF. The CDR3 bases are TGTGCCAGCAGGTCTAGCGGGAGGGCCTACGAGCGGTACTTC.

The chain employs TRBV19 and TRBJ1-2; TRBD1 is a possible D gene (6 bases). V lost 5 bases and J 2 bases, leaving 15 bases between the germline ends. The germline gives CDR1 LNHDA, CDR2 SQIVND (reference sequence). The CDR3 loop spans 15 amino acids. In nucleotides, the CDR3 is TGTGCCAGTAGTGAATTTCGGACAGTAAACTATGGCTACACCTTC. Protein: CASSEFRTVNYGYTF.

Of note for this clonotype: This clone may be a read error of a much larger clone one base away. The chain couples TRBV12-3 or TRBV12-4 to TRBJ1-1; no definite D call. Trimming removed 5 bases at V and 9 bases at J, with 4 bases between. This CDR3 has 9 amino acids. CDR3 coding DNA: TGTGCCAGCAGTCCCCAAGCTTTCTTT. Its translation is CASSPQAFF.

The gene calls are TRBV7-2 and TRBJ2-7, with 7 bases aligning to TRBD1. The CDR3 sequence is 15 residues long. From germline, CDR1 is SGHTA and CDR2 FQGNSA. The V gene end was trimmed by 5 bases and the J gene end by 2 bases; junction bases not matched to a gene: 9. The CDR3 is CASSRPGQTAYEQYF. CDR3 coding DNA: TGTGCCAGCAGCCGACCGGGACAGACGGCCTACGAGCAGTACTTC.

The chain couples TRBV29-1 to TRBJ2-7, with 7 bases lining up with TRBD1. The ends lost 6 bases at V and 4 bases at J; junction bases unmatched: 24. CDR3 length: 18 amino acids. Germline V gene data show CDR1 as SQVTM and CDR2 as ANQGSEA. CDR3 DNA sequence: TGCAGCGTCATAGGGGGTTACGACAGGGCCCGCAGGGATTACGAGCAGTACTTC. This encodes CSVIGGYDRARRDYEQYF.

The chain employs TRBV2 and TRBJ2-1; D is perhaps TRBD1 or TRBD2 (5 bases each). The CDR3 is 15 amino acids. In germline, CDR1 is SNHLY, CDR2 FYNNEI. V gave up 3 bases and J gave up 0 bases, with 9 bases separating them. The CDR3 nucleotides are TGTGCCAGCAGTGATGGGACGGGCTCCTACAATGAGCAGTTCTTC. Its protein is CASSDGTGSYNEQFF.

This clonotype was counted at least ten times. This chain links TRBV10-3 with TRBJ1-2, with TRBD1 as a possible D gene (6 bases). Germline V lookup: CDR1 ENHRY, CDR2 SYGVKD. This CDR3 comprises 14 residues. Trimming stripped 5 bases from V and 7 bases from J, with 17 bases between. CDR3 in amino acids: CAISPQGGLGGYTF. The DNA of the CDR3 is TGTGCCATCAGTCCTCAAGGGGGGTTGGGTGGCTACACCTTC.

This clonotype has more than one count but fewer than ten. This CDR3 reads CAWSVLGARGYTF. Written as DNA, the CDR3 is TGTGCCTGGAGTGTACTTGGAGCGAGGGGCTACACCTTC. The chain carries TRBV30 and TRBJ1-2; D is uncertain. Trimming shortened V by 0 bases and J by 8 bases, and 13 bases separated the two germline ends. Per germline, CDR1 GTSNPN and CDR2 SVGIG (reference sequence). The CDR3 is 13 amino acids.

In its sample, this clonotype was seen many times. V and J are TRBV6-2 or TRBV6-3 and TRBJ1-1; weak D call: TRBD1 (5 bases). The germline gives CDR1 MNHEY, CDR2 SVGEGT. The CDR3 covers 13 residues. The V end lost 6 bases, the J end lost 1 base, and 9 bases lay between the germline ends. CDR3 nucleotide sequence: TGTGCCAGCAGCGCCACAGGGAACACTGAAGCTTTCTTT. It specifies CASSATGNTEAFF.

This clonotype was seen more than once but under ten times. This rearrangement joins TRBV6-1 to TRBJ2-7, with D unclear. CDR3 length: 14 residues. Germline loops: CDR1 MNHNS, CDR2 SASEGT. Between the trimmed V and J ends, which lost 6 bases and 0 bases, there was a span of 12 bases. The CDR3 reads CASSQDSSSYEQYF. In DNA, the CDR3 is TGTGCCAGCAGCCAAGACTCGAGCTCCTACGAGCAGTACTTC.

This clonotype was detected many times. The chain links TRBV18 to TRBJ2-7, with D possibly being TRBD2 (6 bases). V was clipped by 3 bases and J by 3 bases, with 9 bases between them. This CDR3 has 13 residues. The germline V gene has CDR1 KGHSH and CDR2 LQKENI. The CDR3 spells CASSPRTNYEQYF. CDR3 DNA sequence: TGTGCCAGCTCACCCCGGACTAACTACGAGCAGTACTTC.

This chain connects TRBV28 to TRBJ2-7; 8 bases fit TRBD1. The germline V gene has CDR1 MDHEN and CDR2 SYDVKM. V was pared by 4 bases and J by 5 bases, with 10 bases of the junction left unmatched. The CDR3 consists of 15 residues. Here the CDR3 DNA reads TGTGCCAGCAGTTCAGCGGACAGGGAATTCAACGAGCAGTACTTC. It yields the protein CASSSADREFNEQYF.

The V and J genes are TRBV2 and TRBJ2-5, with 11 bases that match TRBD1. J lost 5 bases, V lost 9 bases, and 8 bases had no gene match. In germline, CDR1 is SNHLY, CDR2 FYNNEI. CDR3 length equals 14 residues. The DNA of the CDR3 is TGTGCCAGTCTTGGGACAGGGGGTCTGGAGACCCAGTACTTC. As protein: CASLGTGGLETQYF.

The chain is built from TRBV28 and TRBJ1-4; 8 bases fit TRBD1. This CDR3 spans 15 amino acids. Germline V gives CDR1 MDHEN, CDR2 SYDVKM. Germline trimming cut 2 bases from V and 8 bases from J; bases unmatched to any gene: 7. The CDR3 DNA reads TGTGCCAGCAGTTTAAGGACAGGGAGACGCGAAAAACTGTTTTTT. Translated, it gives CASSLRTGRREKLFF.

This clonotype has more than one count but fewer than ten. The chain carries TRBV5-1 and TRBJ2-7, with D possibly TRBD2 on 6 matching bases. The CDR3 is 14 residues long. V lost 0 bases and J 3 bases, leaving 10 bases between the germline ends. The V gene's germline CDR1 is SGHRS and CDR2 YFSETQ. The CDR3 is CASSLVGLLYEQYF. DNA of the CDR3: TGCGCCAGCAGCTTGGTGGGACTTCTCTACGAGCAGTACTTC.

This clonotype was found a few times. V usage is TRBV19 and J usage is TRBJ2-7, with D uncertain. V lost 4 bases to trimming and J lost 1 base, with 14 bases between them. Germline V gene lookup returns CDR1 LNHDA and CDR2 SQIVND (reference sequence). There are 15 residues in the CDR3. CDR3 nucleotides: TGTGCCAGTAGTAGCTCCGCCGGCAGTTCCTACGAGCAGTACTTC. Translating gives CASSSSAGSSYEQYF.

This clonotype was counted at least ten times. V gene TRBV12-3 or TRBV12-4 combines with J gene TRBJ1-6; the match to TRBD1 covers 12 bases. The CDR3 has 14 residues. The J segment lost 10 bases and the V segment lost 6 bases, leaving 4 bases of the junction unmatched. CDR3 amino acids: CASRGQGAGSPLHF. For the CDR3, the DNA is TGTGCCAGCAGGGGACAGGGGGCTGGATCACCCCTCCACTTT.

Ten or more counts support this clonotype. The CDR3 nucleotides are TGTGCCAGCTCAACGGACAAGGGCAAGCTGGAGACCCAGTACTTC. Its translation: CASSTDKGKLETQYF. This sequence joins TRBV18 and TRBJ2-5; D may be TRBD1 (5 bases). V lost 5 bases to trimming and J lost 5 bases, with 18 bases between them. Germline values: CDR1 KGHSH, CDR2 LQKENI. This CDR3 has 15 residues.

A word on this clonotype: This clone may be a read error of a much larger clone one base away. The chain's CDR3 is CASSVGGKTEQYF. The CDR3 coding sequence is TGTGCCAGCAGTGTCGGCGGGAAGACCGAGCAGTACTTC. The V and J genes are TRBV6-2 or TRBV6-3 and TRBJ2-7; the D gene is possibly TRBD2 (6 bases). The V end lost 5 bases, the J end lost 6 bases, and 14 bases lay between the germline ends. This CDR3 is 13 amino acids long. The germline CDR1 and CDR2 sequences are MNHEY and SVGEGT.

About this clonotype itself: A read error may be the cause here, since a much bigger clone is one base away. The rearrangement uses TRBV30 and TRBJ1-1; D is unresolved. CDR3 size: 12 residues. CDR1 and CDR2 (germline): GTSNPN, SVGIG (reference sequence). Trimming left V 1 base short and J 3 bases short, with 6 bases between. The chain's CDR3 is CAWSDMDTEAFF. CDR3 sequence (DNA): TGTGCCTGGAGTGATATGGACACTGAAGCTTTCTTT.

CDR3: CASSDLGHEQFF. In nucleotides, the CDR3 is TGTGCCAGCAGCGATTTAGGGCATGAGCAGTTCTTC. The J gene is TRBJ2-1, the V gene TRBV9; no clear D gene. V was cut by 3 bases and J by 8 bases, with 9 bases left in between. Per the germline V gene, CDR1 is SGDLS and CDR2 is YYNGEE. The CDR3 has 12 residues.

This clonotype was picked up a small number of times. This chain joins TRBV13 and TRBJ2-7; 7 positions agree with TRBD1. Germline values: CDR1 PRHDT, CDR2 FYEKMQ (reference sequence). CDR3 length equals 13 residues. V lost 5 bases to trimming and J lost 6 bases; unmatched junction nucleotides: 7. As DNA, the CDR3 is TGTGCCAGCAGCGCCAGGGACAGAGCCGAGCAGTACTTC. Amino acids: CASSARDRAEQYF.

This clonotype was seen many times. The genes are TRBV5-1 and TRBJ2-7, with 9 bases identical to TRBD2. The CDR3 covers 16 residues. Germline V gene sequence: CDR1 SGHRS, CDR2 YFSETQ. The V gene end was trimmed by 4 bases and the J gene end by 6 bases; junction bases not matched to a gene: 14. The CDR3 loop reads CASSPWGSGSLGEQYF. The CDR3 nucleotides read TGCGCCAGCAGCCCCTGGGGTAGCGGGAGTCTCGGCGAGCAGTACTTC. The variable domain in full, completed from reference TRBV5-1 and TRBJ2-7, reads KAGVTQTPRYLIKTRGQQVTLSCSPISGHRSVSWYQQTPGQGLQFLFEYFSETQRNKGNFPGRFSGRQFSNSRSEMNVSTLELGDSALYLCASSPWGSGSLGEQYFGPGTRLTVT.

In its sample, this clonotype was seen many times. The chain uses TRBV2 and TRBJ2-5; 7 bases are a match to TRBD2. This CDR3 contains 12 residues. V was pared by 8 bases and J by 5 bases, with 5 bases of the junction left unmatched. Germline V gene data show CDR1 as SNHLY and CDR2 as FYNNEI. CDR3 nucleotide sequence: TGTGCCAGCTTCGGGGGAGGGGAGACCCAGTACTTC. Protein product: CASFGGGETQYF.

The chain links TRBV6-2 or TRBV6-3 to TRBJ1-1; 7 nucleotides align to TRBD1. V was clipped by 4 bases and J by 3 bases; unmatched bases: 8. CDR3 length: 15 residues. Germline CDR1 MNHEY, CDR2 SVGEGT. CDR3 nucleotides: TGTGCCAGCAGTTTATTAACTACAGGGGACACTGAAGCTTTCTTT. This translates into CASSLLTTGDTEAFF.

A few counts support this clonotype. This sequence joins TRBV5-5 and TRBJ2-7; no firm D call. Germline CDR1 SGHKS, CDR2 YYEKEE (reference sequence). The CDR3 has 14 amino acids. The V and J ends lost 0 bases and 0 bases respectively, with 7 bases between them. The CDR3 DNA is TGTGCCAGCAGCTTGGGGGTCCGCTCCTACGAGCAGTACTTC. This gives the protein CASSLGVRSYEQYF.

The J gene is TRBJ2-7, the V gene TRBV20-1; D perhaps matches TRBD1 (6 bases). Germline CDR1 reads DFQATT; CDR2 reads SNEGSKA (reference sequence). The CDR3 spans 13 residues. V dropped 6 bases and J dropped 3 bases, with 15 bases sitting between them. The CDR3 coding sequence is TGCAGTGCAAAAGGACGAGGGGGCTACGAGCAGTACTTC. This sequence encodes CSAKGRGGYEQYF.